This TCR beta chain was documented in a study of CD8+ T cells in alopecia areata (dated by TCRdb to between 2017 and 2018). Study-wide context: The treated patients took part in an open-label pilot trial in which moderate-to-severe alopecia areata was treated with oral tofacitinib at 5 to 10 mg twice daily. Tofacitinib-treated patients had biopsies at baseline and at 4 and 24 weeks of treatment, with a later scalp biopsy in several patients. Disease severity in treated patients was measured with the SALT score, which quantifies the percentage of affected scalp surface area. Tofacitinib was given for 6 to 18 months, followed by 6 months of follow-up off drug to assess delayed response and recurrence. To study T cell clonal expansion in alopecia areata, the researchers applied high-throughput TCRbeta sequencing to both the C3H/HeJ mouse model and human patients. In humans, TCRbeta sequencing was performed on scalp tissue and on sorted CD4+ and CD8+ peripheral blood T cells from healthy controls and from patients with patchy or totalis/universalis alopecia areata. RNA came from the PAXgene miRNA kit for fixed scalp, the miRNeasy kit for PBMCs, and the RNeasy kit for mouse skin. Scalp clonality was compared across normal scalp (n=4), patchy alopecia areata scalp (n=8), and alopecia totalis/universalis scalp (n=8). immunoSEQ multiplex PCR using 35 Vbeta forward primers and 13 Jbeta reverse primers was used to amplify TCRbeta CDR3 regions.

CDR1 LNHNV and CDR2 YYDKDF are derived from the germline V gene (reference sequence). Reading from cysteine to phenylalanine, the CDR3 counts 15 amino acids. The entry retains the CDR3 DNA only, 45 bases that are in frame from base 1. Trimming removed 5 bases from V and 1 base from J, leaving 15 bases between the germline ends. The library relied on the immunoSEQ multiplex PCR assay. RNA was extracted from all samples and reverse transcribed into cDNA, which served as template for TCR sequencing. First-strand cDNA was synthesized using SuperScript III with a 2:1 mix of oligo-dT and random hexamers. A synthetic immune receptor repertoire was used to assess amplification bias, and residual bias was removed computationally. On the study's bioinformatics: Raw reads were preprocessed to remove errors, and CDR3 was defined by IMGT conventions from the conserved cysteine to phenylalanine. Clonality was computed by normalizing Shannon entropy by log2 of the number of productive unique TCRs and subtracting the result from 1. CD4 or CD8 identity of scalp clones was inferred by cross-referencing scalp TCRbeta sequences with sorted blood CD4 and CD8 repertoires. In its TCRdb copy, this immuneACCESS table keeps in-frame sequences only and misses some clones. Where compared with another copy, unresolved V genes explain less than half of these, and the others have no known cause. That table furnishes V, J and clone size, whereas the DNA furnished D and trimming. This sample lists about 170,000 clones; 58% were detected once. The ten largest clones take up roughly 17% of the sample.

The intended sense of this specimen's treatment or condition label: oral pan-JAK inhibitor, 5-10 mg twice daily. Lesional scalp punch biopsies and peripheral blood were obtained from alopecia areata patients. PBMCs were isolated by density centrifugation and stained for CD3, CD4 and CD8, and CD4+ and CD8+ T cells were sorted on a FACSAria. The paper's findings and limits, for the study overall: During tofacitinib treatment, many expanded lesional clones remained in scalp and blood, and this persistence may partly explain relapse after treatment is stopped. Because the treated cohort was small and included a single nonresponder, larger studies are needed to assess links between baseline CD8+ expansion and response. Compared with normal scalp, lesional scalp had higher clonality and more expanded CD8+ clones, particularly in alopecia totalis/universalis, a pattern that suggests antigenic drive. Shared TCR sequences between patients were less evident than in mice, which may be partly attributable to HLA diversity in the patient population. Tofacitinib significantly decreased scalp clonality and the number of expanded CD8+ clones among the top 100 scalp clones. Scalp TCR repertoire analysis is complicated because resident alphabeta T cells in normal human skin are also sequenced, whereas mouse skin is dominated by gammadelta T cells.

Concerning this clone: The antigen it recognizes is unknown. Base qualities are not at hand, and no much larger clone is one base apart.

This TCR derives from a human donor with alopecia areata. Recombination joined TRBV15 with TRBJ2-7, with the identity of the D gene unclear. Here the sequenced sample was CD4+ T cells sorted from blood, taken at approximately week 56, from a patient treated with tofacitinib. CDR3 region: CATSLNPEVSYEQYF. The nucleotides read TGTGCCACCAGCTTAAATCCCGAGGTATCCTACGAGCAGTACTTC.